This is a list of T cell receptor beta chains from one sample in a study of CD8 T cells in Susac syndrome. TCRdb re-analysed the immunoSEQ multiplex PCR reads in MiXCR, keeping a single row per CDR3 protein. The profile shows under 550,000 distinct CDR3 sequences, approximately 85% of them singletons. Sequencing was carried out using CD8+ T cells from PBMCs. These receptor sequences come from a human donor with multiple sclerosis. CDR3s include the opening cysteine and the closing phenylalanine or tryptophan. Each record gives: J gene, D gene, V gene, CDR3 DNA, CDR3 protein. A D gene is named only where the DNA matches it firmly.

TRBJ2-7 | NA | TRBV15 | TGTGCCACCAGCAGACCCTTGACAGAGAGCTCCTACGAGCAGTACTTC | CATSRPLTESSYEQYF
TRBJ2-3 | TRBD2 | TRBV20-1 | TGCAGTGCTAGAGATTACCGGGAGGCGAGCACAGATACGCAGTATTTT | CSARDYREASTDTQYF
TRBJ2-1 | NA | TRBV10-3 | TGTGCCATCAGTGTGGCAACGGCGGAGCAGTTCTTC | CAISVATAEQFF
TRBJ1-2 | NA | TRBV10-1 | TGCGCCAGCAGTGGAGGAAAGGACCCCTATGGCTACACCTTC | CASSGGKDPYGYTF
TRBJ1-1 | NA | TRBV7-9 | TGTGCCAGCAGCAAAACAGGGCCCACTGAAGCTTTCTTT | CASSKTGPTEAFF
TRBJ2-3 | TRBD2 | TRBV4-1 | TGCGCCAGCAGCCCTAGCGGGGGGGCGGACACAGATACGCAGTATTTT | CASSPSGGADTDTQYF
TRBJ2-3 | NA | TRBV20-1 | TGCAGTGCTTTGGACTATCTTAGCACAGATACGCAGTATTTT | CSALDYLSTDTQYF
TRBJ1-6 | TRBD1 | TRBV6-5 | TGTGCCAGCAGTTACTCCCCAGGGGGCGACTTTAATTCACCCCTCCACTTT | CASSYSPGGDFNSPLHF
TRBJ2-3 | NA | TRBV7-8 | TGTGCCAGCAGCAAGGACCGGTTAGCGGTTAGCACAGATACGCAGTATTTT | CASSKDRLAVSTDTQYF
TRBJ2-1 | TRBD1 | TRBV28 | TGTGCCAGCAGTTTATGGCCTGGCCAGGGGGCTGACAATGAGCAGTTCTTC | CASSLWPGQGADNEQFF
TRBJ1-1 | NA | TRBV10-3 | TGTGCCATCAGTGAGTACCGGGTCGCGAACACTGAAGCTTTCTTT | CAISEYRVANTEAFF
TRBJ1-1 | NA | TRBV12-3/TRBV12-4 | TGTGCCAGCAGCACCAGGGAGATTCTGAACACTGAAGCTTTCTTT | CASSTREILNTEAFF
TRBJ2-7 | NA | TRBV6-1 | TGTGCCAGCAGTGATTTCCCGGAGCCTTCCTACGAGCAGTACTTC | CASSDFPEPSYEQYF
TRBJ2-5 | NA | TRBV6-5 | TGTGCCAGCAGTTCTTCCAGGTCGCTCCAAGAGACCCAGTACTTC | CASSSSRSLQETQYF